This entry describes one TCR beta chain. Its antigen is currently unknown. This CDR3 comprises 13 residues. From germline, CDR1 is DFQATT and CDR2 SNEGSKA (reference sequence). J lost 9 bases, V lost 3 bases, and 8 bases had no gene match. Employing constant-segment primers, 5'RACE generated TCR alpha and TCR beta cDNA libraries bearing sample barcodes and UMIs. TCRdb re-derived calls from the 5' RACE reads in MiXCR, one entry per CDR3 protein. The data hold under 550,000 distinct CDR3 sequences, with about 20% observed a single time. The data derive from a study of T-cell memory formation after mild COVID-19. Broader study findings: Contracting clones from day 15 to 85 showed balanced CD4/CD8; later expanders favored CD4+. Pre-infection memory showed some responding clones, and this suggested that cross-reactive memory joined.

The V call is TRBV20-1, the J call TRBJ2-7; 10 nucleotides agree with TRBD1. Specimen: PBMCs or a T cell subset sorted from them (not recorded which). The receptor was derived from an adult woman who had mild COVID-19 (a few samples of this study predate the infection). Cell type and time point are not known. CDR3 sequence: CSASGGTGASQYF. CDR3 in DNA: TGCAGTGCTAGCGGAGGGACAGGGGCTTCGCAGTACTTC.